Below are 20 T cell receptor beta chains sequenced from a single sample in a study of blood T cell repertoires in COVID-19. Libraries were prepared by immunoSEQ multiplex PCR; TCRdb keeps only in-frame clonotypes and omits some of them. The sample shows about 530,000 clones, 85% to 90% of them seen only once. Sample: peripheral blood. These receptors were collected from a woman aged 45 to 65 with COVID-19, enrolled during active disease.

V is TRBV28 and J is TRBJ1-1; perhaps TRBD1 as D (6 bases). The CDR3 covers 13 residues. Between the trimmed V and J ends, which lost 6 bases and 6 bases, there was a span of 14 bases. The germline gives CDR1 MDHEN, CDR2 SYDVKM. The CDR3 is CASRDDRRSEAFF. The CDR3 DNA is TGTGCCAGCAGGGACGACAGGAGGTCTGAAGCTTTCTTT.

CDR3 nucleotides: TGTGCCAGCAGCCAAGAAAGCAGTGAGGCTCCCTACGAGCAGTACTTC. This gives the protein CASSQESSEAPYEQYF. This chain uses TRBV14 with TRBJ2-7; no definite D call. CDR3 size: 16 residues. Between the trimmed V and J ends, which lost 0 bases and 2 bases, there was a span of 14 bases. Germline CDR1 reads SGHDN; CDR2 reads FVKESK.

V and J are TRBV6-1 and TRBJ2-7; D possibly corresponds to TRBD1 (7 bases). Germline CDR1 is MNHNS and CDR2 is SASEGT. This CDR3 contains 16 residues. The ends were cut back, 2 bases at V and 3 bases at J, with 17 bases in the middle. CDR3 sequence (DNA): TGTGCCAGCAGTGAAATGGGGGGACAGATCAACTACGAGCAGTACTTC. This translates into CASSEMGGQINYEQYF.

The rearrangement uses TRBV15 and TRBJ2-2; tentatively, D is TRBD1 (5 bases). Germline V CDR1 and CDR2: LNHNV, YYDKDF (reference sequence). The CDR3 has 15 residues. V gave up 3 bases and J gave up 8 bases, with 16 bases separating them. The CDR3 is CATSRVAGKGGELFF. The CDR3 coding sequence is TGTGCCACCAGCAGGGTGGCAGGGAAGGGAGGGGAGCTGTTTTTT.

The chain couples TRBV28 to TRBJ2-3; a weak D match, TRBD2 (6 bases). V was cut by 6 bases and J by 4 bases, with 14 bases left in between. The CDR3 spans 14 residues. Per germline, CDR1 MDHEN and CDR2 SYDVKM. CDR3 region: CASRLGGGADTQYF. CDR3 nucleotides: TGTGCCAGCAGGCTCGGGGGTGGTGCAGATACGCAGTATTTT.

CDR3 nucleotides: TGTGCCAGCAGCCCAATGAGCTATGAGCAGTTCTTC. The encoded protein is CASSPMSYEQFF. This chain links TRBV6-5 with TRBJ2-1; D is undetermined. Germline V gene lookup returns CDR1 MNHEY and CDR2 SVGAGI. The germline V and J ends were trimmed by 6 bases and 8 bases, with 11 bases remaining between them. There are 12 residues in the CDR3.

The chain links TRBV20-1 to TRBJ1-2; D is unresolved. V was trimmed by 5 bases and J by 8 bases, leaving 12 bases between them. Germline V CDR1 and CDR2: DFQATT, SNEGSKA (reference sequence). This CDR3 contains 11 residues. The CDR3 DNA reads TGCAGTGCTGGTTACAGAAACGGCTACACCTTC. It encodes CSAGYRNGYTF.

CDR3 residues: CASSLQGTGNQPQHF. The CDR3 coding sequence is TGTGCCAGCAGCTTACAGGGGACGGGCAATCAGCCCCAGCATTTT. This chain uses TRBV7-6 with TRBJ1-5, with TRBD1 as a possible D gene (6 bases). Germline CDR1 SGHVS, CDR2 FNYEAQ. The CDR3 sequence is 15 residues long. With 2 bases removed from V and 2 bases from J, the gap between germline ends came to 10 bases.

This clone was counted once. The gene calls are TRBV11-1 and TRBJ2-5, with 11 bases lining up with TRBD2. Germline values: CDR1 SGHAT, CDR2 FQDESV (reference sequence). J gave up 1 base and V 4 bases, and 5 bases lay outside the gene matches. This CDR3 is built from 16 residues. CDR3 region: CASSSSSGGPQETQYF. The CDR3 region has the DNA TGTGCCAGCAGCTCTTCTAGCGGGGGGCCCCAAGAGACCCAGTACTTC.

The V gene is TRBV5-1, the J gene TRBJ2-7; TRBD1 aligns across 8 bases. The trim removed 0 bases at V and 6 bases at J, leaving 2 bases unmatched. Germline V gene data show CDR1 as SGHRS and CDR2 as YFSETQ. This CDR3 contains 13 residues. In nucleotides, the CDR3 is TGCGCCAGCAGCTTGGGACAGGGGCGCGAGCAGTACTTC. This sequence encodes CASSLGQGREQYF.

The CDR3: CASSLAGQGARTEQFF. CDR3 nucleotides: TGCGCCAGCAGCTTGGCGGGGCAGGGGGCGCGAACTGAGCAGTTCTTC. This chain connects TRBV5-1 to TRBJ2-1; 8 nucleotides align to TRBD1. The CDR3 loop spans 16 amino acids. V lost 0 bases and J lost 9; bases outside the gene matches: 11. Per the germline V gene, CDR1 is SGHRS and CDR2 is YFSETQ.

This clone was picked up a small number of times. The chain is built from TRBV5-4 and TRBJ1-1; 10 nucleotides agree with TRBD1. CDR1 is SGHNT, CDR2 YYREEE, per germline (reference sequence). With 4 bases clipped from V and 8 bases from J, the junction kept 11 bases outside the gene matches. CDR3 length equals 15 residues. CDR3 sequence: CASSGTGTGAPEAFF. The CDR3 region has the DNA TGTGCCAGCAGCGGGACCGGGACAGGGGCCCCCGAAGCTTTCTTT.

The chain carries TRBV28 and TRBJ1-5, with TRBD1 matching 9 bases. There are 19 residues in the CDR3. Looked up from germline, CDR1 is MDHEN and CDR2 is SYDVKM. Trimming cost V 5 bases and J 1 base; bases outside gene matches: 15. The CDR3 protein is CASSRQGVAAYGSNQPQHF. CDR3 coding DNA: TGTGCCAGCAGTCGACAGGGGGTCGCGGCCTACGGGAGCAATCAGCCCCAGCATTTT.

The rearrangement joins TRBV6-5 to TRBJ1-3; D uncertain. The germline V gene has CDR1 MNHEY and CDR2 SVGAGI. This CDR3 is built from 15 residues. V dropped 2 bases and J dropped 4 bases, with 12 bases sitting between them. CDR3 DNA: TGTGCCAGCAGTTACGCCCCGAGTTACGGAAACACCATATATTTT. Residues: CASSYAPSYGNTIYF.

The gene calls are TRBV6-5 and TRBJ2-5; TRBD2 is a possible D gene (6 bases). This CDR3 region has 16 residues. Germline CDR1 is MNHEY and CDR2 is SVGAGI. The germline V and J ends were trimmed by 3 bases and 2 bases, with 16 bases remaining between them. DNA for the CDR3: TGTGCCAGCAGTTATTCGGGACTGGCCTCACAAGAGACCCAGTACTTC. It specifies CASSYSGLASQETQYF.

The chain recombines TRBV5-1 with TRBJ2-4; tentatively, D is TRBD2 (6 bases). V was trimmed by 0 bases and J by 7 bases, leaving 11 bases between them. The CDR3 is made up of 14 amino acids. Germline CDR1 is SGHRS and CDR2 is YFSETQ. The CDR3 loop is CASSLEAGRNIQYF. The DNA for the CDR3 is TGCGCCAGCAGCTTGGAGGCAGGGAGGAACATTCAGTACTTC.

CDR3 sequence (DNA): TGTGCCAGCAGTGAACGGGGACAGGGAGGCTATAGCAATCAGCCCCAGCATTTT. It is translated as CASSERGQGGYSNQPQHF. V gene TRBV6-1 combines with J gene TRBJ1-5; TRBD1 matches 9 bases. The CDR3 totals 18 residues. V shed 2 bases, J shed 0 bases, and the junction held 8 bases outside the gene matches. Germline V gene data show CDR1 as MNHNS and CDR2 as SASEGT.

This chain connects TRBV24-1 to TRBJ1-2, with D perhaps matching TRBD1 (6 bases). This CDR3 is 16 amino acids long. Germline CDR1 is KGHDR and CDR2 is SFDVKD. V lost 4 bases, J lost 4 bases, and 18 bases lay in between. DNA of the CDR3: TGTGCCACCAGTGACCCCGGTGAGGGGGTAGGCTATGGCTACACCTTC. Its protein is CATSDPGEGVGYGYTF.

This chain uses TRBV28 with TRBJ2-3, with TRBD1 identical over 11 bases. This CDR3 contains 16 residues. The germline V gene has CDR1 MDHEN and CDR2 SYDVKM. V lost 6 bases, J lost 2 bases, and 7 bases stayed unmatched. The CDR3 DNA sequence: TGTGCCAGCAGGGGGACAGGGGGGGGTTCCACAGATACGCAGTATTTT. It translates to CASRGTGGGSTDTQYF.

The V gene is TRBV19, the J gene TRBJ1-1; D uncertain. The CDR3 totals 11 residues. The germline V gene has CDR1 LNHDA and CDR2 SQIVND (reference sequence). Trimming took off 8 bases at V and 5 bases at J, with 9 bases between the two ends. The CDR3 reads CASQRGTEAFF. The DNA for the CDR3 is TGTGCCAGTCAACGGGGTACTGAAGCTTTCTTT. Based on the CDR3 plus reference TRBV19 and TRBJ1-1, the full variable domain is DGGITQSPKYLFRKEGQNVTLSCEQNLNHDAMYWYRQDPGQGLRLIYYSQIVNDFQKGDIAEGYSVSREKKESFPLTVTSAQKNPTAFYLCASQRGTEAFFGQGTRLTVV.